This T cell receptor (beta chain) comes out of a study of cytomegalovirus exposure and HLA in healthy donors. General study results and limits: What a later analysis showed was that several of the most significant clusters appeared linked to common viral pathogens. Trimming of TCR beta V- and J-genes showed a link, identified in a later analysis, to a missense DCLRE1C variant. TCR sequences were mostly rare, though some public TCRs occurred in many donors. Among immune exposure information, only CMV serostatus was available.

This PCR relied on a set of 60 Vbeta primers and 13 Jbeta primers. Profiling relied on immunoSEQ multiplex PCR, and the TCRdb table lists in-frame clones only, not all of them. This table holds about 83,000 clones, 60% to 80% found once. This clone came up a few times. Its antigen is as yet unknown. This TCR was recovered from a man in his sixties in good health and CMV-seronegative. The specimen was PBMCs.

For the CDR3, the DNA is TGCAGCGTTGAAGGCCGGACAGATTCCTACAATGAGCAGTTCTTC. Translated: CSVEGRTDSYNEQFF. The V gene is TRBV29-1, the J gene TRBJ2-1; D may be TRBD1 (6 bases). The germline gives CDR1 SQVTM, CDR2 ANQGSEA. The CDR3 has 15 amino acids. Trimming left V 1 base short and J 1 base short, with 11 bases between.